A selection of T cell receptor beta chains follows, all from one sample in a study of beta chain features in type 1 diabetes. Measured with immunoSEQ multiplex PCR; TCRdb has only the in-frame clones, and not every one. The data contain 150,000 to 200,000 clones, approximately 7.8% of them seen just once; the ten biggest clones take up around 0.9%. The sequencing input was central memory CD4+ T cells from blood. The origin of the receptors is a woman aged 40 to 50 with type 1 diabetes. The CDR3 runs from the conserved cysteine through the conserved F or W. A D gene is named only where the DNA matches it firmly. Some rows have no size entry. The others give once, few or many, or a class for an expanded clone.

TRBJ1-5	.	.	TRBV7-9	TGTGCCAGCAGCTTAGCGCAGGGGAATCAGCCCCAGCATTTT	CASSLAQGNQPQHF
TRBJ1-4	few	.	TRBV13	TGTGCCAGCAGCTTAGATGGCAGGGGCGGTGAAAAACTGTTTTTT	CASSLDGRGGEKLFF
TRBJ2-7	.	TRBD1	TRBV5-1	TGCGCCAGCAGCTCCCAGACAGGGGTCGAGCAGTACTTC	CASSSQTGVEQYF
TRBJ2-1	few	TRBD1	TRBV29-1	TGCAGCGTTGAAGGGACAGGGGGCGTCAATGAGCAGTTCTTC	CSVEGTGGVNEQFF
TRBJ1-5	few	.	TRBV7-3	TGTGCCAGCAGCTTAGACAGCGGGCCTTTGTGGCCCCAGCATTTT	CASSLDSGPLWPQHF
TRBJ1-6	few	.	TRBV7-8	TGTGCCAGCAGCTTAGCTCAGGGAGGCTCACCCCTCCACTTT	CASSLAQGGSPLHF
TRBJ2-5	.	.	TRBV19	TGTGCCAGTAACCCCCCTGGCAGTCAAGAGACCCAGTACTTC	CASNPPGSQETQYF
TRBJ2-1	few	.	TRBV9	TGTGCCAGCAGCTCACGCCTCGCTAGCGTCGAGCAGTTCTTC	CASSSRLASVEQFF
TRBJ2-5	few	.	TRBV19	TGTGCCAGTAGGCGAGGTGGGAGAGAGACCCAGTACTTC	CASRRGGRETQYF
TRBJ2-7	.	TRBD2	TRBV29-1	TGCAGCGTCCGCTTAAGCGGGAGGCTCTCTGAGCAGTACTTC	CSVRLSGRLSEQYF
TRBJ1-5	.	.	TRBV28	TGTGCCAGCGTAGAGGCAGCTAATAGCAATCAGCCCCAGCATTTT	CASVEAANSNQPQHF
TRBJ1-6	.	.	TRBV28	TGTGCCAGCAGAGACCAGGCGAATTCACCCCTCCACTTT	CASRDQANSPLHF
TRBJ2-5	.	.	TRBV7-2	TGTGCCAGCAGCACTACTCGGGAGACCCAGTACTTC	CASSTTRETQYF
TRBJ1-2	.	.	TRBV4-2	TGTGCCAGCAGCCAAGACCCGGACAGTTATGGCTACACCTTC	CASSQDPDSYGYTF
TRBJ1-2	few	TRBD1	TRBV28	TGTGCCAGCAGTCAGGGGGCAGGGAACTATGGCTACACCTTC	CASSQGAGNYGYTF
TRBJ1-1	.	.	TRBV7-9	TGTGCCAGCAGCGTTACGGACAAGACTGAAGCTTTCTTT	CASSVTDKTEAFF
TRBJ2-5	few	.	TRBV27	TGTGCCAGCAGTTCGCGAGTCTCTGCAGAGACCCAGTACTTC	CASSSRVSAETQYF
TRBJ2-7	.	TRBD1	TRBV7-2	TGTGCCAGCAGCTCGACCGGGACAGGGGTCGAGCAGTACTTC	CASSSTGTGVEQYF
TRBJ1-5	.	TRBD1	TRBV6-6	TGTGCCAGCGCAGACAGGGAAGGACAGCCCCAGCATTTT	CASADREGQPQHF
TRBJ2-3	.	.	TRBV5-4	TGTGCCAGCAGCTTGAGGTCAGGGATCACAGATACGCAGTATTTT	CASSLRSGITDTQYF
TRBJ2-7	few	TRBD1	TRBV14	TGTGCCAGCAGCCCTCGACAGGGACGGTACGAGCAGTACTTC	CASSPRQGRYEQYF
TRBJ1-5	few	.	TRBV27	TGTGCCAGCAGTCCCAGGTTGGGGCAGGGGAGCAATCAGCCCCAGCATTTT	CASSPRLGQGSNQPQHF
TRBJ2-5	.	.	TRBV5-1	TGCGCCAGCAGCTTAACGGGGGTGGGACAAGAGACCCAGTACTTC	CASSLTGVGQETQYF
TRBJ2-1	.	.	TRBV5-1	TGCGCCAGTACCACAGGGTCCGGGTATGAGCAGTTCTTC	CASTTGSGYEQFF
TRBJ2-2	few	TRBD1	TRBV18	TGTGCCAGCTCAAGGACAGGGGAGAGCACCGGGGAGCTGTTTTTT	CASSRTGESTGELFF
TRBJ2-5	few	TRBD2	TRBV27	TGTGCCAGCAGTCCGACTAGCGGGAGCGTTGAGACCCAGTACTTC	CASSPTSGSVETQYF
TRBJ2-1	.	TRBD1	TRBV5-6	TGTGCCAGCAGCTTCGACAGGGGAATGTTCTTC	CASSFDRGMFF
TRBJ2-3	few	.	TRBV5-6	TGTGCCAGCAGCTTGGCGGGGAGACCCACAGATACGCAGTATTTT	CASSLAGRPTDTQYF
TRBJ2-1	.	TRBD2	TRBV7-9	TGTGCCAGCCTTCTATGGAGCGGGGGATACCCCGGGAATGAGCAGTTCTTC	CASLLWSGGYPGNEQFF
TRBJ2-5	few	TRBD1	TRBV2	TGTGCCAGCAGTCGCTTCCGGACAGGGAGGGAGACCCAGTACTTC	CASSRFRTGRETQYF
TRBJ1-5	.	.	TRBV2	TGTGCCAGCAGTGAAATGGGCACTAATCAGCCCCAGCATTTT	CASSEMGTNQPQHF
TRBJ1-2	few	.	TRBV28	TGTGCCAGCAGTTTTCCAGGGCCCGACGACTTC	CASSFPGPDDF
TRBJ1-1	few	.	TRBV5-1	TGCGCCAGCAGCTTACGACCGTCCGGGGGGAGTGGGGAAGCTTTCTTT	CASSLRPSGGSGEAFF
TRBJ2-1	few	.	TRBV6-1	TGTGCCAGCAGTGAAAGAGGGTCGGCTGAGCAGTTCTTC	CASSERGSAEQFF
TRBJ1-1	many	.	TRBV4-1	TGCGCCAGCAGCCAAGGGGCCCTGAACACTGAAGCTTTCTTT	CASSQGALNTEAFF
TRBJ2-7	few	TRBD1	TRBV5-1	TGCGCCAGCAGCTGGGGGGACAGGTACGAGCAGTACTTC	CASSWGDRYEQYF
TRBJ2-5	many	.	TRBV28	TGTGCCAGCAGTTTCGGGATCCAAGAGACCCAGTACTTC	CASSFGIQETQYF
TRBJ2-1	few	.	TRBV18	TGTGCCAGCTCACCACTAAGACTCGACTACAATGAGCAGTTCTTC	CASSPLRLDYNEQFF
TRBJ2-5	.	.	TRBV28	TGTGCCAGCAGTTTGCCCGGGGAAAGAGAGACCCAGTACTTC	CASSLPGERETQYF
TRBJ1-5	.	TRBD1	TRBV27	TGTGCCAGCAGCCTGCAGGGGGCTGGTCAGCCCCAGCATTTT	CASSLQGAGQPQHF
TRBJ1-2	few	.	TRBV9	TGTGCCAGCAGCGGCCTTCGGGGTTACTATGGCTACACCTTC	CASSGLRGYYGYTF
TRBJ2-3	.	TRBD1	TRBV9	TGTGCCAGCAGCGCGGGACAGGGGACAGATACGCAGTATTTT	CASSAGQGTDTQYF
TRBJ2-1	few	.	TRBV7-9	TGTGCCAGCAGTTTCCTATACAATGAGCAGTTCTTC	CASSFLYNEQFF
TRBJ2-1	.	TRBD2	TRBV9	TGTGCCAGCAGCCCGTCGACTAGCGGAAATGAGCAGTTCTTC	CASSPSTSGNEQFF
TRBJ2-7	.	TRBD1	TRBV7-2	TGTGCCAGCAGCTTAGCGCTAGGGACAGGGTACGAGCAGTACTTC	CASSLALGTGYEQYF
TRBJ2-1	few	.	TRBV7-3	TGTGCCAGCGGCCCCGGGACACTCAATGAGCAGTTCTTC	CASGPGTLNEQFF
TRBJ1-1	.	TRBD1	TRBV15	TGTGCCACCAGCAGAGGGAATCGGGACAGGGTGCAGGGCACTGAAGCTTTCTTT	CATSRGNRDRVQGTEAFF
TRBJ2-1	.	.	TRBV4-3	TGCGCCAGCAGCCAGAGAGTAGAGGTTTACAATGAGCAGTTCTTC	CASSQRVEVYNEQFF
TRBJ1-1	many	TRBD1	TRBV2	TGTGCCAGCAGTGAACAAAGGACAGGGAACACTGAAGCTTTCTTT	CASSEQRTGNTEAFF